Below, 22 T cell receptor beta chains from the same sample are listed, as sequenced in a study of T cell repertoires in cytomegalovirus infection. TCRdb called the reads again in MiXCR, with one record for every CDR3 protein. The data show 120,000 to 150,000 distinct CDR3 sequences, under 8% seen once. Material for sequencing was PBMCs. All receptors derive from a human donor in good health (CMV status not recorded). Some clones in this sample may be carry-over from other donors' samples.

This clonotype was counted at least ten times. The rearrangement uses TRBV12-3 or TRBV12-4 and TRBJ2-1; D not certain. This CDR3 contains 15 residues. Trimming left V 7 bases short and J 2 bases short, with 15 bases between. The CDR3 protein is CASTIDSGTYNEQFF. CDR3 DNA sequence: TGTGCCAGCACCATCGACTCTGGCACCTACAATGAGCAGTTCTTC.

This chain connects TRBV2 to TRBJ2-1; TRBD1 might be the D (5 bases). CDR1 and CDR2 from the germline V gene are SNHLY and FYNNEI. Trimming took 6 bases from V and 8 from J, leaving 14 bases between them. The CDR3 spans 13 residues. The CDR3 sequence is CASRTDLNDEQFF. The CDR3 region has the DNA TGTGCCAGCAGGACAGACTTAAACGATGAGCAGTTCTTC. The full variable domain, rest sourced from reference TRBV2 and TRBJ2-1, is EPEVTQTPSHQVTQMGQEVILRCVPISNHLYFYWYRQILGQKVEFLVSFYNNEISEKSEIFDDQFSVERPDGSNFTLKIRSTKLEDSAMYFCASRTDLNDEQFFGPGTRLTVL.

This clonotype was observed at least ten times. The chain couples TRBV7-2 to TRBJ1-2; a possible D gene is TRBD1 (6 bases). V was cut by 5 bases and J by 4 bases, with 17 bases left in between. The CDR3 has 15 amino acids. Germline V CDR1 and CDR2: SGHTA, FQGNSA. CDR3 residues: CASSPTKGGGYGYTF. CDR3 DNA sequence: TGTGCCAGCAGCCCTACCAAGGGGGGGGGCTATGGCTACACCTTC.

The chain combines TRBV5-1 with TRBJ1-1; a possible D gene is TRBD1 (6 bases). The CDR3 runs to 15 residues. With 4 bases removed from V and 1 base from J, the gap between germline ends came to 14 bases. Germline lookup yields CDR1 SGHRS and CDR2 YFSETQ. CDR3 in DNA: TGCGCCAGCAGCAATACCGGGACACCGAACACTGAAGCTTTCTTT. It is translated as CASSNTGTPNTEAFF.

This clonotype was detected a few times. J is TRBJ2-3 and V is TRBV20-1; D possibly corresponds to TRBD2 (6 bases). Trimming left V 6 bases short and J 4 bases short, with 17 bases between. The CDR3 is made up of 14 amino acids. Germline loops: CDR1 DFQATT, CDR2 SNEGSKA (reference sequence). The CDR3: CSAPDGRGADTQYF. CDR3 nucleotide sequence: TGCAGTGCACCAGACGGGAGAGGGGCAGATACGCAGTATTTT.

The chain recombines TRBV12-3 or TRBV12-4 with TRBJ2-7, with TRBD1 matching 7 bases. V gave up 0 bases and J gave up 6 bases; unmatched junction bases: 8. The CDR3 is 15 amino acids. The CDR3 nucleotides are TGTGCCAGCAGTTTAGCAGAGGGGGCTCCGTTCGAGCAGTACTTC. This codes for CASSLAEGAPFEQYF.

The table lists this clonotype with many counts. This chain connects TRBV19 to TRBJ1-5, with 9 bases lining up with TRBD1. CDR3 size: 18 residues. With V trimmed by 7 bases and J by 1 base, 14 bases remained unmatched. Germline CDR1 reads LNHDA; CDR2 reads SQIVND (reference sequence). The CDR3 DNA reads TGTGCCAGTACTATGGGCAGACAGGGGGGGGTAAGCAATCAGCCCCAGCATTTT. Encoded protein: CASTMGRQGGVSNQPQHF.

This clonotype appeared many times. The rearrangement joins TRBV5-4 to TRBJ1-1; D is perhaps TRBD1 (5 bases). Germline loops: CDR1 SGHNT, CDR2 YYREEE (reference sequence). The length of the CDR3 is 12 residues. The ends were cut back, 4 bases at V and 6 bases at J, with 10 bases in the middle. For the CDR3, the DNA is TGTGCCAGCAGCAAGGGACCGGCTGAAGCTTTCTTT. This gives the protein CASSKGPAEAFF.

The J gene is TRBJ2-7, the V gene TRBV5-6, with 9 bases aligning to TRBD1. Germline-derived CDR1 and CDR2 are SGHDT and YYEEEE. The CDR3 runs 14 residues. V trimming: 2 bases; J trimming: 2 bases; junction bases outside the gene matches: 2. The CDR3 protein is CASSFGTGTYEQYF. For the CDR3, the DNA is TGTGCCAGCAGCTTCGGGACAGGGACCTACGAGCAGTACTTC. The complete variable domain, with remaining parts taken from reference TRBV5-6 and TRBJ2-7, reads DAGVTQSPTHLIKTRGQQVTLRCSPKSGHDTVSWYQQALGQGPQFIFQYYEEEERQRGNFPDRFSGHQFPNYSSELNVNALLLGDSALYLCASSFGTGTYEQYFGPGTRLTVT.

There are a few counts of this clonotype. This chain connects TRBV15 to TRBJ2-1; TRBD2 aligns across 7 bases. Germline V lookup: CDR1 LNHNV, CDR2 YYDKDF (reference sequence). Trimming removed 1 base from V and 5 bases from J; junction bases left unmatched: 5. This CDR3 spans 15 amino acids. The chain's CDR3 is CATSRVGGDDNEQFF. CDR3 sequence (DNA): TGTGCCACCAGCAGAGTGGGGGGGGATGACAATGAGCAGTTCTTC.

This clonotype was counted many times. The chain joins TRBV12-3 or TRBV12-4 to TRBJ1-5; TRBD1 matches at 10 bases. The CDR3 loop spans 15 amino acids. Trimming cost V 1 base and J 10 bases; bases outside gene matches: 7. As DNA, the CDR3 is TGTGCCAGCAGTTTAGGAGGACAGGGGGAGCATCCCCAGCATTTT. Translated, it gives CASSLGGQGEHPQHF.

The gene calls are TRBV4-1 and TRBJ1-1, with 8 positions matching TRBD1. With V trimmed by 3 bases and J by 6 bases, 18 bases remained unmatched. This CDR3 region has 18 residues. Germline values: CDR1 MGHRA, CDR2 YSYEKL. In DNA, the CDR3 is TGCGCCAGCAGCCATCTTACCGGGACAGGAGCTTTTGAGCCTGAAGCTTTCTTT. Protein: CASSHLTGTGAFEPEAFF.

Ten or more counts support this clonotype. The chain combines TRBV7-8 with TRBJ2-2; no clear D gene. Per the germline V gene, CDR1 is SGHVS and CDR2 is FQNEAQ. V gave up 1 base and J gave up 1 base, with 4 bases separating them. The CDR3 is 14 amino acids. The CDR3 region is CASSLGGNTGELFF. Written as DNA, the CDR3 is TGTGCCAGCAGCTTAGGTGGGAACACCGGGGAGCTGTTTTTT.

This clonotype showed up many times. The J gene is TRBJ2-5, the V gene TRBV19; D could derive from TRBD1 or TRBD2 (5 bases each). The CDR3 runs 16 residues. Trimming removed 1 base from V and 2 bases from J, with 14 bases in between. Per germline, CDR1 LNHDA and CDR2 SQIVND (reference sequence). The CDR3 spells CASSIGGTWGQETQYF. The CDR3 nucleotides read TGTGCCAGTAGTATAGGAGGGACCTGGGGACAAGAGACCCAGTACTTC.

On this clonotype: Germline is not matched at one junction end, which may reflect a read error. This rearrangement joins TRBV28 to TRBJ2-1, with TRBD2 matching over 13 bases. The length of the CDR3 is 16 residues. Germline V gene lookup returns CDR1 MDHEN and CDR2 SYDVKM. The CDR3 reads CASSGTSGVIYNEQSF. CDR3 bases: TGTGCCAGCAGTGGGACTAGCGGGGTCATCTACAATGAGCAGTCCTTC.

This clonotype was seen repeatedly, ten times or more. The chain uses TRBV7-9 and TRBJ1-1, with D possibly matching TRBD1 (6 bases). V lost 6 bases and J lost 1, with 12 bases in between. The CDR3 totals 14 residues. CDR1 is SEHNR, CDR2 FQNEAQ, per germline (reference sequence). The CDR3 region has the DNA TGTGCCAGCAGGATACCGACAGGGAACACTGAAGCTTTCTTT. Its protein product is CASRIPTGNTEAFF.

The rearrangement joins TRBV29-1 to TRBJ2-1, with 7 positions matching TRBD2. V was clipped by 6 bases and J by 6 bases; unmatched bases: 8. CDR1 and CDR2 from the germline V gene are SQVTM and ANQGSEA. The CDR3 consists of 13 residues. The CDR3 protein is CSVDRTRRNEQFF. CDR3 nucleotide sequence: TGCAGCGTCGATAGGACTAGACGCAATGAGCAGTTCTTC.

There are many counts of this clonotype. The rearrangement links TRBV19 to TRBJ2-2, with D tentatively TRBD2 (6 bases). CDR1 and CDR2 (germline): LNHDA, SQIVND (reference sequence). Trimming pared 7 bases from V and 0 bases from J, leaving 9 bases between. The CDR3 runs 14 residues. The CDR3 nucleotides are TGTGCCAGTACGGGCGGGGCGAACACCGGGGAGCTGTTTTTT. Translation gives CASTGGANTGELFF.

This clonotype was recorded at least ten times. The rearrangement joins TRBV14 to TRBJ2-4; 8 bases line up with TRBD1. CDR3 length equals 16 residues. Germline values: CDR1 SGHDN, CDR2 FVKESK. The trim removed 3 bases at V and 1 base at J, leaving 5 bases unmatched. CDR3 amino acids: CASSHGTGYAKNIQYF. In DNA form, the CDR3 reads TGTGCCAGCAGCCACGGGACAGGCTACGCCAAAAACATTCAGTACTTC.

Worth noting for this clonotype: A much larger clone sits a single nucleotide away, making a read error possible. This sequence joins TRBV28 and TRBJ1-2, with 7 bases aligning to TRBD1. V gave up 5 bases and J gave up 7 bases; unmatched junction bases: 10. CDR1 and CDR2 from the germline V gene are MDHEN and SYDVKM. This CDR3 contains 14 residues. CDR3 DNA: TGTGCCAGCAGTCCTCCACAGGGGTGGGCTGGCTACACCTTC. This gives the protein CASSPPQGWAGYTF.

This clonotype was counted ten times or more. The rearrangement links TRBV7-9 to TRBJ2-7; D may be TRBD1 (7 bases). From germline, CDR1 is SEHNR and CDR2 FQNEAQ (reference sequence). The CDR3 covers 14 residues. Trimming removed 5 bases at V and 3 bases at J, with 14 bases between. The chain's CDR3 is CASSAGTAHYEQYF. CDR3 DNA sequence: TGTGCCAGCAGCGCGGGGACAGCCCACTACGAGCAGTACTTC.

This clonotype was observed at least ten times. V gene TRBV19 combines with J gene TRBJ1-5; D is possibly TRBD1 (6 bases). V lost 7 bases, J lost 1 base, and 17 bases lay in between. The CDR3 has 16 residues. The germline V gene encodes CDR1 LNHDA and CDR2 SQIVND (reference sequence). CDR3 in amino acids: CASTERGAGSNQPQHF. In nucleotides, the CDR3 is TGTGCCAGTACCGAGCGGGGGGCAGGGAGCAATCAGCCCCAGCATTTT.